Listed here are 28 T cell receptor beta chains from one sample, sequenced in a study of T cells in localized non-small cell lung cancer. Using immunoSEQ multiplex PCR, the repertoire was profiled, and TCRdb retains in-frame clones only, with some absent. Here the sample spans about 7,000 clones, under 65% being singletons. The sequences come from lymph node tissue, collected before any cancer treatment. The source is a female donor over 55 with stage I lung adenocarcinoma.

CDR3 sequence reads: CASSFSTSGITYNEQFF. The CDR3 nucleotides read TGTGCCAGCAGTTTCTCGACTAGCGGGATAACCTACAATGAGCAGTTCTTC. The rearrangement joins TRBV28 to TRBJ2-1, with TRBD2 matching over 11 bases. Germline values: CDR1 MDHEN, CDR2 SYDVKM. The junction had 6 bases not matched to a gene; V was cut back by 3 bases and J by 2 bases. The CDR3 length is 17 residues. Filled out from reference TRBV28 and TRBJ2-1, the complete variable domain reads DVKVTQSSRYLVKRTGEKVFLECVQDMDHENMFWYRQDPGLGLRLIYFSYDVKMKEKGDIPEGYSVSREKKERFSLILESASTNQTSMYLCASSFSTSGITYNEQFFGPGTRLTVL.

The chain recombines TRBV6-8 with TRBJ2-2; D is perhaps TRBD1 or TRBD2 (5 bases each). V lost 11 bases to trimming and J lost 1 base, with 17 bases between them. Per germline, CDR1 MNHGY and CDR2 SAAAGT. The CDR3 consists of 15 residues. DNA for the CDR3: TGTGCCGTGGGGGATTCGGCGATGAACACCGGGGAGCTGTTTTTT. Amino acid sequence: CAVGDSAMNTGELFF.

The rearrangement joins TRBV9 to TRBJ2-1, with D possibly being TRBD2 (6 bases). The germline V gene has CDR1 SGDLS and CDR2 YYNGEE. V was clipped by 0 bases and J by 8 bases, with 9 bases between them. The CDR3 has 13 residues. This chain's CDR3 is CASSVELAYEQFF. CDR3 nucleotides: TGTGCCAGCAGCGTAGAACTAGCCTATGAGCAGTTCTTC.

The chain links TRBV11-3 to TRBJ1-3; TRBD1 matches 8 bases. V lost 5 bases and J lost 2; bases outside the gene matches: 8. This CDR3 contains 16 residues. Germline V lookup: CDR1 SGHNT, CDR2 YENEEA. The DNA for the CDR3 is TGTGCCAGCAGCGTCATGGGGACAGGCACTGGAAACACCATATATTTT. This translates into CASSVMGTGTGNTIYF.

This clone was counted only a few times. This rearrangement joins TRBV11-3 to TRBJ2-3; 13 positions agree with TRBD2. CDR1 is SGHNT and CDR2 is YENEEA in the germline V gene. This CDR3 comprises 19 residues. V lost 5 bases, J lost 7 bases, and 18 bases stayed unmatched. The CDR3 is CASSPQRTITSGREYTQYF. The DNA for the CDR3 is TGTGCCAGCAGCCCTCAGAGAACAATTACTAGCGGGAGGGAATATACGCAGTATTTT.

This rearrangement joins TRBV9 to TRBJ2-2; D gene ambiguous. V was trimmed by 6 bases and J by 4 bases, leaving 10 bases between them. The CDR3 is 13 amino acids. Germline CDR1 reads SGDLS; CDR2 reads YYNGEE. This chain's CDR3 is CASNLGSTGELFF. CDR3 nucleotides: TGTGCCAGCAACCTCGGGTCCACCGGGGAGCTGTTTTTT.

V is TRBV19 and J is TRBJ2-3, with 14 bases lining up with TRBD2. Unmatched junction bases numbered 9, after V lost 7 bases and J lost 0 bases. This CDR3 is 18 amino acids long. Germline-derived CDR1 and CDR2 are LNHDA and SQIVND (reference sequence). The CDR3 reads CASKAGLAGEWSTDTQYF. CDR3 DNA sequence: TGTGCCAGTAAGGCGGGACTAGCGGGGGAATGGAGCACAGATACGCAGTATTTT. Looking up the rest from reference TRBV19 and TRBJ2-3 gives the full variable domain: DGGITQSPKYLFRKEGQNVTLSCEQNLNHDAMYWYRQDPGQGLRLIYYSQIVNDFQKGDIAEGYSVSREKKESFPLTVTSAQKNPTAFYLCASKAGLAGEWSTDTQYFGPGTRLTVL.

The V and J genes are TRBV19 and TRBJ2-5; no reliable D call. The germline V gene encodes CDR1 LNHDA and CDR2 SQIVND (reference sequence). The CDR3 loop spans 13 amino acids. V gave up 6 bases and J gave up 4 bases, with 12 bases separating them. The CDR3 loop is CASRQTMAETQYF. CDR3 bases: TGTGCCAGTAGGCAGACGATGGCAGAGACCCAGTACTTC.

This clone was seen a handful of times. The chain couples TRBV7-7 to TRBJ1-4; D is perhaps TRBD1 (5 bases). V shed 2 bases and J shed 8 bases, with 12 bases lying between them. Per the germline V gene, CDR1 is SSHAT and CDR2 is FNYEAQ (reference sequence). CDR3 length: 14 residues. The CDR3 loop reads CASSLRAGREKLFF. In nucleotides, the CDR3 is TGTGCCAGCAGCTTAAGGGCAGGGCGCGAAAAACTGTTTTTT.

The chain carries TRBV19 and TRBJ1-5; the match to TRBD1 covers 7 bases. This CDR3 spans 12 amino acids. The J segment lost 11 bases and the V segment lost 4 bases, leaving 5 bases of the junction unmatched. The germline gives CDR1 LNHDA, CDR2 SQIVND (reference sequence). CDR3 loop: CASSTADRAQHF. CDR3 bases: TGTGCCAGTAGTACCGCAGACAGGGCCCAGCATTTT. Full variable domain (missing parts from reference TRBV19 and TRBJ1-5): DGGITQSPKYLFRKEGQNVTLSCEQNLNHDAMYWYRQDPGQGLRLIYYSQIVNDFQKGDIAEGYSVSREKKESFPLTVTSAQKNPTAFYLCASSTADRAQHFGDGTRLSIL.

The V gene is TRBV11-3, the J gene TRBJ2-7; D perhaps matches TRBD2 (6 bases). The V gene's germline CDR1 is SGHNT and CDR2 YENEEA. CDR3 length: 15 residues. Between the trimmed V and J ends, which lost 7 bases and 0 bases, there was a span of 16 bases. The DNA of the CDR3 is TGTGCCAGCACCACCGGACTATCGAGCTCCTACGAGCAGTACTTC. Translated, it gives CASTTGLSSSYEQYF.

This clone was observed a handful of times. This chain joins TRBV30 and TRBJ2-1; perhaps TRBD2 as D (6 bases). This CDR3 region has 15 residues. Germline CDR1 GTSNPN, CDR2 SVGIG (reference sequence). V was clipped by 2 bases and J by 7 bases, with 18 bases between them. CDR3 nucleotides: TGTGCCTGGAGTAAACGCCGGGGACTGACAAATGAGCAGTTCTTC. This encodes CAWSKRRGLTNEQFF.

The V call is TRBV9, the J call TRBJ1-1; D is possibly TRBD1 (5 bases). Germline values: CDR1 SGDLS, CDR2 YYNGEE. The V and J ends lost 0 bases and 5 bases respectively, with 8 bases between them. CDR3 length: 13 amino acids. The CDR3 reads CASSVEGMTEAFF. CDR3 DNA sequence: TGTGCCAGCAGCGTAGAGGGGATGACTGAAGCTTTCTTT.

This clone was found a few times. The J gene is TRBJ2-7, the V gene TRBV9; 10 bases agree with TRBD2. The CDR3 is 14 residues long. The V gene's germline CDR1 is SGDLS and CDR2 YYNGEE. The J segment lost 5 bases and the V segment lost 4 bases, leaving 6 bases of the junction unmatched. CDR3 loop: CASSTSGTSDEQYF. CDR3 nucleotides: TGTGCCAGCAGCACCTCCGGGACTAGCGACGAGCAGTACTTC.

The genes are TRBV6-8 and TRBJ2-7; possibly TRBD1 or TRBD2 for D (5 bases each). Germline V gene lookup returns CDR1 MNHGY and CDR2 SAAAGT. V lost 3 bases, J lost 7 bases, and 13 bases lay in between. The CDR3 runs 13 residues. The chain's CDR3 is CASSYIGREEQYF. The CDR3 nucleotides read TGTGCCAGCAGTTATATCGGCAGGGAGGAGCAGTACTTC.

This clone appeared a few times. The chain uses TRBV6-8 and TRBJ1-2; perhaps TRBD1 as D (5 bases). Germline V gene lookup returns CDR1 MNHGY and CDR2 SAAAGT. This CDR3 contains 15 residues. V was shortened by 0 bases and J by 0 bases, with 8 bases between the two germline ends. DNA of the CDR3: TGTGCCAGCAGTTACTCGCAGGGACCTAACTATGGCTACACCTTC. It is translated as CASSYSQGPNYGYTF.

This clone was recorded a few times. The chain couples TRBV6-8 to TRBJ1-2; D unclear. The germline V and J ends were trimmed by 0 bases and 4 bases, with 12 bases remaining between them. The CDR3 sequence is 15 residues long. CDR1 is MNHGY, CDR2 SAAAGT, per germline. The CDR3 DNA reads TGTGCCAGCAGTTACTCAGGCGATGCGGTCTATGGCTACACCTTC. The encoded protein is CASSYSGDAVYGYTF.

The chain uses TRBV28 and TRBJ2-1; D is possibly TRBD1 (5 bases). Germline CDR1 and CDR2: MDHEN and SYDVKM. The V end lost 1 base, the J end lost 6 bases, and 13 bases lay between the germline ends. This CDR3 has 15 residues. The CDR3 protein is CASSLLSQGGNEQFF. CDR3 nucleotide sequence: TGTGCCAGCAGTTTATTATCGCAGGGCGGCAATGAGCAGTTCTTC.

This clone was observed a handful of times. The chain employs TRBV6-8 and TRBJ1-2; 8 bases agree with TRBD1. The trim removed 5 bases at V and 0 bases at J, leaving 11 bases unmatched. Germline CDR1 reads MNHGY; CDR2 reads SAAAGT. This CDR3 spans 17 amino acids. CDR3 DNA: TGTGCCAGCAGTGGTTTGGACAGGGTGGCTACTAACTATGGCTACACCTTC. Translation: CASSGLDRVATNYGYTF.

This clone was detected only a few times. J is TRBJ2-2 and V is TRBV29-1; D remains ambiguous. The CDR3 contains 13 residues. The V gene's germline CDR1 is SQVTM and CDR2 ANQGSEA. Trimming cost V 6 bases and J 0 bases, with 8 bases left between them. The chain's CDR3 is CSVVSANTGELFF. Written as DNA, the CDR3 is TGCAGCGTGGTTAGTGCGAACACCGGGGAGCTGTTTTTT.

This chain uses TRBV30 with TRBJ1-2; D call uncertain. V lost 2 bases and J lost 7, with 14 bases in between. Germline assignment: CDR1 GTSNPN and CDR2 SVGIG (reference sequence). The CDR3 totals 13 residues. The CDR3 bases are TGTGCCTGGAGTTACGGTCCTGGGGTTGGCTACACCTTC. Translating it yields CAWSYGPGVGYTF.

The rearrangement links TRBV6-8 to TRBJ1-6; D possibly corresponds to TRBD1 (5 bases). CDR3 length equals 14 residues. Trimming left V 4 bases short and J 5 bases short, with 9 bases between. Per the germline V gene, CDR1 is MNHGY and CDR2 is SAAAGT. CDR3 loop: CASSSTGDNSPLHF. In DNA form, the CDR3 reads TGTGCCAGCAGTTCCACAGGAGATAATTCACCCCTCCACTTT.

This clone was counted only a few times. V usage is TRBV13 and J usage is TRBJ2-1; weak D call: TRBD2 (6 bases). The CDR3 length is 17 residues. V lost 4 bases to trimming and J lost 0 bases, with 16 bases between them. Germline lookup yields CDR1 PRHDT and CDR2 FYEKMQ (reference sequence). DNA for the CDR3: TGTGCCAGCAGCTCGCGGGGCTCCAAGAGCTCCTACAATGAGCAGTTCTTC. Translation: CASSSRGSKSSYNEQFF.

This clone came up once. The J gene is TRBJ1-1, the V gene TRBV19; D may be TRBD1 (6 bases). With 6 bases removed from V and 0 bases from J, the gap between germline ends came to 17 bases. Germline V gene sequence: CDR1 LNHDA, CDR2 SQIVND (reference sequence). This CDR3 is built from 16 residues. CDR3 protein: CASRVRGSPLNTEAFF. CDR3 coding DNA: TGTGCCAGTAGGGTCAGGGGTTCTCCTCTGAACACTGAAGCTTTCTTT.

V is TRBV19 and J is TRBJ1-1; D possibly corresponds to TRBD1 (5 bases). Trimming left V 7 bases short and J 1 base short, with 19 bases between. Germline V gene sequence: CDR1 LNHDA, CDR2 SQIVND (reference sequence). The CDR3 totals 16 residues. In nucleotides, the CDR3 is TGTGCCAGTATTAGTTGGCCAAACGGGGCGAACACTGAAGCTTTCTTT. This sequence encodes CASISWPNGANTEAFF.

The V call is TRBV29-1, the J call TRBJ2-1, with TRBD2 matching 9 bases. The CDR3 has 14 residues. The J segment lost 9 bases and the V segment lost 2 bases, leaving 8 bases of the junction unmatched. Germline CDR1 is SQVTM and CDR2 is ANQGSEA. For the CDR3, the DNA is TGCAGCGTTGAAAGGCGGCTAGCGGGGTTTGAGCAGTTCTTC. It yields the protein CSVERRLAGFEQFF.

This clone is medium-sized by share. The gene calls are TRBV11-3 and TRBJ2-7, with 11 bases matching TRBD2. With V trimmed by 3 bases and J by 2 bases, 6 bases remained unmatched. Germline CDR1 is SGHNT and CDR2 is YENEEA. The CDR3 consists of 16 residues. The CDR3 protein is CASSFTSGGVPYEQYF. CDR3 DNA: TGTGCCAGCAGCTTTACTAGCGGGGGCGTTCCCTACGAGCAGTACTTC.

V usage is TRBV28 and J usage is TRBJ1-1; TRBD1 matches at 8 bases. The CDR3 consists of 13 residues. V lost 5 bases and J lost 8; bases outside the gene matches: 7. Germline V CDR1 and CDR2: MDHEN, SYDVKM. The DNA of the CDR3 is TGTGCCAGCAGTCTGTCAGGGGGCCTCGAAGCTTTCTTT. Protein: CASSLSGGLEAFF. Looking up the rest from reference TRBV28 and TRBJ1-1 gives the full variable domain: DVKVTQSSRYLVKRTGEKVFLECVQDMDHENMFWYRQDPGLGLRLIYFSYDVKMKEKGDIPEGYSVSREKKERFSLILESASTNQTSMYLCASSLSGGLEAFFGQGTRLTVV.